This is a list of T cell receptor beta chains from one sample in a study of blood T cell repertoires in COVID-19. Generated by immunoSEQ multiplex PCR, the TCRdb table keeps only in-frame clones and is missing some. This table holds roughly 210,000 clones, around 84% found once. Sequenced sample: peripheral blood. The source of these receptors is a woman aged 80 or over with COVID-19, enrolled during active disease. CDR3s include the opening cysteine and the closing phenylalanine or tryptophan.

TRBV9 | CASSVWPSGGFSTDTQYF
TRBV19 | CASREIGASEAFF
TRBV6-5 | CASSAQGGGSYEQYF
TRBV20-1 | CSASRGQTFNTEAFF
TRBV7-2 | CASSLGASGGGQETQYF
TRBV2 | CAGSTGDGYTF
TRBV4-3 | CASSQFLTSYEQYF
TRBV24-1 | CATSDLGAGGRNSPLHF
TRBV11-2 | CASSLDSSLAGRGDEQFF
TRBV7-2 | CASSLAVIASTGGELFF
TRBV18 | CASSPAQDISYGYTF
TRBV6-6 | CASSLRRQGDTEAFF
TRBV27 | CASSFNAVTGGYTF
TRBV3-1/TRBV3-2 | CASSQAFSGGATDTQYF
TRBV3-1/TRBV3-2 | CASSPLISGGGSTDTQYF
TRBV4-1 | CASSHFGDTGRYTF
TRBV28 | CASSLTPAGNYGYTF
TRBV6-5 | CASSYPGTGGNQPQHF
TRBV5-6 | CASSLGRGDEKLFF
TRBV4-2 | CASSHPNNVWGGDEKLFF
TRBV28 | CASSVKGADTQYF
TRBV28 | CASSFWDLNSPLHF
TRBV10-3 | CAISEGLGQGAVYEQYF